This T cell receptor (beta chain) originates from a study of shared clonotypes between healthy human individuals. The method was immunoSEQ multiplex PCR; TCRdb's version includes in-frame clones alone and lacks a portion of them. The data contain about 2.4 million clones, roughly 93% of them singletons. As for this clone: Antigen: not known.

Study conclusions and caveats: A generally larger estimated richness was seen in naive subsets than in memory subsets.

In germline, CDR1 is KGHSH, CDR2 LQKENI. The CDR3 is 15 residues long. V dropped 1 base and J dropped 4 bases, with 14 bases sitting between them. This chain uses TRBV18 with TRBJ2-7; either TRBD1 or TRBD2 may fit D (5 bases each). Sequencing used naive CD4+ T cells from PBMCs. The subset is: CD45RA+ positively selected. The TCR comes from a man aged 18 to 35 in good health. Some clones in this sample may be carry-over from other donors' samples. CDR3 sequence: CASSPLFGAGYEQYF. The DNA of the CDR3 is TGTGCCAGCTCACCACTCTTCGGGGCCGGATACGAGCAGTACTTC.